This T cell receptor beta chain comes out of a study of cytomegalovirus exposure and HLA in healthy donors. This clone was seen a few times. The germline CDR1 and CDR2 sequences are MDHEN and SYDVKM. Trimming removed 4 bases at V and 9 bases at J, with 10 bases between. CDR3 length equals 12 residues. Both 60 Vbeta primers and 13 Jbeta primers went into the PCR. Here immunoSEQ multiplex PCR was the method, and the copy in TCRdb shows in-frame clones only, minus some. The table includes tens of thousands of clones, around 80% detected once. The clonotype comes from a young woman in good health and CMV-seronegative. Sample: PBMCs. The chain employs TRBV28 and TRBJ2-1; D not resolved. For the CDR3, the DNA is TGTGCCAGCAGTTCTGTAGTGAGTGAGCAGTTCTTC. This translates into CASSSVVSEQFF.